This T cell receptor beta chain came from a study of PD-1 blockade in classical Hodgkin lymphoma. Regarding time point: cycle 4 day 1 (C4D1), after less than 7 weeks of nivolumab. Every patient had relapsed following autologous stem cell transplantation, and cohorts differed in brentuximab vedotin exposure. Thawed PBMCs underwent magnetic negative selection to obtain purified CD8+ T cells. The protocol was immunoSEQ multiplex PCR, while the TCRdb copy is restricted to in-frame clones and leaves out a portion. This sample has more than 12,000 clones; under 90% occur once, and the top ten carry about 18%. The CDR3 is made up of 13 amino acids. Deletions cut 5 bases from V and 3 bases from J, with 8 bases between. CDR1 and CDR2 from the germline V gene are SGHAT and FQNNGV.

The chain recombines TRBV11-2 with TRBJ2-1; possibly TRBD1 for D (5 bases). This receptor was obtained from a human donor with classical Hodgkin lymphoma. The sample was CD8+ T cells from blood, taken before the fourth cycle of nivolumab. The CDR3 DNA sequence: TGTGCCAGCAGCCTCGACAGCTACAATGAGCAGTTCTTC. The encoded protein is CASSLDSYNEQFF. Variable domain in full (rest from reference TRBV11-2 and TRBJ2-1): EAGVAQSPRYKIIEKRQSVAFWCNPISGHATLYWYQQILGQGPKLLIQFQNNGVVDDSQLPKDRFSAERLKGVDSTLKIQPAKLEDSAVYLCASSLDSYNEQFFGPGTRLTVL.